The clone carrying this T cell receptor (beta chain) was seen only a few times. Its target is unknown. This sample is part of a study of post-analysis software for immune sequencing data. Study results and caveats: Comparison with controls showed significantly lower normalized Chao1 diversity in multiple sclerosis patients. Roughly five TRBV segments were more frequent in patients than controls; TRBV5-6, TRBV5-1 and TRBV20-1 belonged to this group.

Carried by the TCR beta cDNA libraries were unique molecular identifiers. Approximately 0.5 million cDNA molecules were recovered from an input of 1 to 10 million T cells. Each CDR3 protein is one row after TCRdb ran MiXCR on the PCR reads. Of about 810,000 distinct CDR3 sequences in the sample, roughly 50% are singletons; the top ten hold approximately 4.3%. CDR3 length: 15 residues. The junction had 6 bases not matched to a gene; V was cut back by 0 bases and J by 3 bases. Germline loops: CDR1 SGHKS, CDR2 YYEKEE (reference sequence). The clonotype was recovered from a girl between 5 and 17 years old with multiple sclerosis. The sample taken for sequencing was blood. The chain is built from TRBV5-5 and TRBJ2-7, with 7 bases aligning to TRBD1. In DNA, the CDR3 is TGTGCCAGCAGCTTGGAGGGACAGCTTAACTACGAGCAGTACTTC. Amino acids: CASSLEGQLNYEQYF.